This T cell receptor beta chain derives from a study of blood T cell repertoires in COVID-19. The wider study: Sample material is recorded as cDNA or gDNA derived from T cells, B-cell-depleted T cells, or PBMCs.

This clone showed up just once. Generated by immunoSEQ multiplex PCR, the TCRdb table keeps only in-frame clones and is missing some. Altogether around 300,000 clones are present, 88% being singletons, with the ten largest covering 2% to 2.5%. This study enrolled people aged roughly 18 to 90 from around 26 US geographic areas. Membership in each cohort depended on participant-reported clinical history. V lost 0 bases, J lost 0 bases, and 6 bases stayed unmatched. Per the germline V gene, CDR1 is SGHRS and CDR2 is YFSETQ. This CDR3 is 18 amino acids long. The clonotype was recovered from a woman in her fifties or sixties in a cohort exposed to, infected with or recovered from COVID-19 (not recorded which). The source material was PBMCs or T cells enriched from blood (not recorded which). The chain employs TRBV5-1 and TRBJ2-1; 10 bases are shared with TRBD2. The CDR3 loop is CASSLGLAGATSYNEQFF. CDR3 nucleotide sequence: TGCGCCAGCAGCTTGGGCCTAGCGGGAGCCACCTCCTACAATGAGCAGTTCTTC.